This T cell receptor (beta chain) was observed in a study of technical replicates of blood from several donors. The CDR3 is 17 amino acids. Trimming cost V 3 bases and J 4 bases; bases outside gene matches: 11. Germline CDR1 and CDR2: SGHVS and FNYEAQ. The data were produced by immunoSEQ multiplex PCR, yet TCRdb's version contains in-frame clones alone and is incomplete. This sample yields about 76,000 clones, of which roughly 94% are seen a single time; approximately 0.4% belongs to the top ten. Material: T cells isolated from PBMCs. This TCR was sampled from a human donor in good health. The chain joins TRBV7-6 to TRBJ2-2; 7 positions match TRBD2. The CDR3 sequence: CASSFLMAGGGTGELFF. For the CDR3, the DNA is TGTGCCAGCAGCTTTTTGATGGCGGGCGGGGGCACCGGGGAGCTGTTTTTT. The full variable domain, its missing parts supplied by reference TRBV7-6 and TRBJ2-2, is GAGVSQSPRYKVTKRGQDVALRCDPISGHVSLYWYRQALGQGPEFLTYFNYEAQQDKSGLPNDRFSAERPEGSISTLTIQRTEQRDSAMYRCASSFLMAGGGTGELFFGEGSRLTVL.